Following are 22 T cell receptor beta chains from one sample sequenced in a study of T cells after yellow fever vaccination. TCRdb re-called the 5' RACE reads through MiXCR, storing one row per CDR3 protein. The table lists around 50,000 distinct CDR3 sequences, around 6.4% of them singletons. The starting material was PBMCs, either bulk or a sorted T-cell subset (CD4+, CD8+, memory, or dextramer-sorted; not recorded which), obtained 45 days after the yellow fever booster vaccination. The source is a man aged 25 to 40 who received the YFV17D yellow fever vaccine.

At least ten counts were recorded for this clonotype. The genes are TRBV3-1 and TRBJ2-5, with D unresolved. The CDR3 spans 12 residues. Deletions cut 0 bases from V and 7 bases from J, with 6 bases between. Germline-derived CDR1 and CDR2 are LGHDT and YNNKEL (reference sequence). The CDR3 sequence: CASSQDRLTQYF. The CDR3 coding sequence is TGTGCCAGCAGCCAAGATCGGTTGACCCAGTACTTC.

This clonotype was seen repeatedly, ten times or more. The chain couples TRBV2 to TRBJ2-5, with D perhaps TRBD1 (6 bases). This CDR3 contains 13 residues. Germline loops: CDR1 SNHLY, CDR2 FYNNEI. V was shortened by 7 bases and J by 7 bases, with 16 bases between the two germline ends. In nucleotides, the CDR3 is TGTGCCAGCACCGACAGGACAGCCGGGACCCAGTACTTC. Amino acids: CASTDRTAGTQYF.

This clonotype showed up just a few times. The chain couples TRBV5-1 to TRBJ2-2; TRBD1 agrees at 9 bases. Germline CDR1 and CDR2: SGHRS and YFSETQ. The CDR3 has 16 residues. J was trimmed by 2 bases and V by 3 bases; bases with no gene match: 5. CDR3: CASSWGQGVNTGELFF. CDR3 DNA sequence: TGCGCCAGCAGCTGGGGACAGGGAGTCAACACCGGGGAGCTGTTTTTT. Full variable domain (remainder filled in from reference TRBV5-1 and TRBJ2-2): KAGVTQTPRYLIKTRGQQVTLSCSPISGHRSVSWYQQTPGQGLQFLFEYFSETQRNKGNFPGRFSGRQFSNSRSEMNVSTLELGDSALYLCASSWGQGVNTGELFFGEGSRLTVL.

This clonotype was counted many times. This chain links TRBV5-6 with TRBJ2-7; no reliable D call. Germline CDR1 reads SGHDT; CDR2 reads YYEEEE. The CDR3 is made up of 14 amino acids. Trimming removed 4 bases from V and 0 bases from J, with 11 bases in between. The CDR3 DNA sequence: TGTGCCAGCAGCCGAGCGCGCAGCTCCTACGAGCAGTACTTC. Translated, it gives CASSRARSSYEQYF.

This clonotype has only a few counts. V is TRBV7-9 and J is TRBJ2-3; D is uncertain. The CDR3 has 14 residues. The V gene lost 0 bases and the J gene lost 4 bases, with 8 bases spanning the gap. Germline assignment: CDR1 SEHNR and CDR2 FQNEAQ (reference sequence). CDR3 coding DNA: TGTGCCAGCAGCTTAGCGGTGGTCCCAGATACGCAGTATTTT. This sequence encodes CASSLAVVPDTQYF.

This clonotype was counted only a few times. The V call is TRBV5-1, the J call TRBJ1-2; D gene uncertain. The CDR3 runs to 15 residues. Germline V lookup: CDR1 SGHRS, CDR2 YFSETQ. Trimming pared 7 bases from V and 2 bases from J, leaving 18 bases between. CDR3 sequence (DNA): TGCGCCAGCCGTGATAAGGGCCCCCCCAACTATGGCTACACCTTC. Translated, it gives CASRDKGPPNYGYTF.

This clonotype was found many times. This chain links TRBV11-2 with TRBJ2-3; D gene unclear. The V gene's germline CDR1 is SGHAT and CDR2 FQNNGV. CDR3 length: 12 residues. The V gene lost 5 bases and the J gene lost 5 bases, with 8 bases spanning the gap. The CDR3 spells CASSPQRDTQYF. In DNA, the CDR3 is TGTGCCAGCAGCCCACAGAGAGATACGCAGTATTTT.

V usage is TRBV6-1 and J usage is TRBJ1-1; a possible D gene is TRBD1 (5 bases). V dropped 8 bases and J dropped 3 bases, with 16 bases sitting between them. The germline gives CDR1 MNHNS, CDR2 SASEGT. The CDR3 contains 14 residues. As DNA, the CDR3 is TGTGCCAGCGGCAGGGAATTCGGATACACTGAAGCTTTCTTT. It codes for CASGREFGYTEAFF.

In its sample, this clonotype was seen many times. J is TRBJ1-1 and V is TRBV20-1; D is undetermined. This CDR3 comprises 9 residues. Germline V gene sequence: CDR1 DFQATT, CDR2 SNEGSKA (reference sequence). V was shortened by 4 bases and J by 8 bases, with 5 bases between the two germline ends. DNA for the CDR3: TGCAGTGCTATGCCCGAAGCTTTCTTT. Protein sequence: CSAMPEAFF.

This clonotype came up many times. The V and J genes are TRBV7-2 and TRBJ2-3, with TRBD2 identical over 9 bases. Unmatched junction bases numbered 3, after V lost 1 base and J lost 4 bases. Germline lookup yields CDR1 SGHTA and CDR2 FQGNSA. This CDR3 has 15 amino acids. In DNA form, the CDR3 reads TGTGCCAGCAGCTTAGTGGCGGGAGGGGCAGATACGCAGTATTTT. Translated, it gives CASSLVAGGADTQYF.

The chain uses TRBV7-2 and TRBJ2-1, with D possibly being TRBD2 (7 bases). V was cut by 2 bases and J by 5 bases, with 10 bases left in between. CDR1 is SGHTA, CDR2 FQGNSA, per germline. This CDR3 is built from 14 residues. CDR3 amino acids: CASSLKGGNNEQFF. The DNA for the CDR3 is TGTGCCAGCAGCTTAAAGGGGGGGAACAATGAGCAGTTCTTC.

This clonotype has ten or more counts. The rearrangement uses TRBV24-1 and TRBJ1-1; 8 bases agree with TRBD1. There are 18 residues in the CDR3. Germline V gives CDR1 KGHDR, CDR2 SFDVKD. J lost 5 bases, V lost 4 bases, and 17 bases had no gene match. CDR3 bases: TGTGCCACCAGTGACCTTTCAGACAGGGGTAGTCGGAAAACTGAAGCTTTCTTT. Its protein product is CATSDLSDRGSRKTEAFF.

In this sample, this clonotype turned up many times. This sequence joins TRBV6-2 or TRBV6-3 and TRBJ1-1; D unclear. The V end was cut by 6 bases, the J end by 0 bases, with 14 bases between. The V gene's germline CDR1 is MNHEY and CDR2 SVGEGT. The CDR3 contains 15 residues. The CDR3 DNA follows: TGTGCCAGCAGCTGGGGAGCGGCAATGAACACTGAAGCTTTCTTT. Translating it yields CASSWGAAMNTEAFF.

This clonotype came up many times. This chain connects TRBV27 to TRBJ1-5; TRBD1 matches at 10 bases. With V trimmed by 6 bases and J by 6 bases, 8 bases remained unmatched. This CDR3 is built from 15 residues. Germline CDR1 and CDR2: MNHEY and SMNVEV (reference sequence). CDR3 sequence: CASRDRGLSVQPQHF. The DNA of the CDR3 is TGTGCCAGCAGGGACAGGGGGTTGTCGGTTCAGCCCCAGCATTTT.

The V call is TRBV20-1, the J call TRBJ2-3; TRBD2 aligns across 7 bases. V shed 3 bases, J shed 0 bases, and the junction held 6 bases outside the gene matches. Per germline, CDR1 DFQATT and CDR2 SNEGSKA (reference sequence). This CDR3 has 15 residues. This CDR3 is CSARGLIESTDTQYF. The CDR3 region has the DNA TGCAGTGCTAGGGGACTAATAGAAAGCACAGATACGCAGTATTTT.

Concerning this clonotype itself: A read error may explain this, as a much larger clone is one base away. The rearrangement links TRBV20-1 to TRBJ1-1; 7 nucleotides align to TRBD1. With 6 bases clipped from V and 4 bases from J, the junction kept 8 bases outside the gene matches. Per germline, CDR1 DFQATT and CDR2 SNEGSKA (reference sequence). This CDR3 is 13 amino acids long. The DNA for the CDR3 is TGCAGTGCCCAATTAAACAGGGGCACTGAAGCTTTCTTT. Protein product: CSAQLNRGTEAFF.

This clonotype was detected many times. V is TRBV3-1 and J is TRBJ2-1, with a weak D call TRBD2 (6 bases). This CDR3 contains 13 residues. The V and J ends lost 1 base and 8 bases respectively, with 9 bases between them. Per germline, CDR1 LGHDT and CDR2 YNNKEL (reference sequence). In DNA form, the CDR3 reads TGTGCCAGCAGCCAAGCCCGGGACTATGAGCAGTTCTTC. It specifies CASSQARDYEQFF.

This clonotype was recorded at least ten times. The V gene is TRBV20-1, the J gene TRBJ1-2; TRBD1 matches 7 bases. Unmatched junction bases numbered 8, after V lost 0 bases and J lost 4 bases. The CDR3 has 15 residues. CDR1 is DFQATT and CDR2 is SNEGSKA in the germline V gene (reference sequence). The CDR3 loop is CSARDGRGIGYGYTF. CDR3 sequence (DNA): TGCAGTGCTAGAGATGGCAGGGGGATCGGCTATGGCTACACCTTC.

Many counts were recorded for this clonotype. The rearrangement uses TRBV12-3 or TRBV12-4 and TRBJ2-2; D ambiguous. V was cut by 6 bases and J by 10 bases, with 18 bases left in between. The CDR3 has 14 residues. The CDR3 bases are TGTGCCAGCAGGAGAGGAAGGGCCGAGGAGGAGCTGTTTTTT. Its translation: CASRRGRAEEELFF.

V and J are TRBV20-1 and TRBJ2-1; no clear D gene. The CDR3 covers 12 residues. Germline CDR1 DFQATT, CDR2 SNEGSKA (reference sequence). The V gene lost 6 bases and the J gene lost 4 bases, with 10 bases spanning the gap. The CDR3 sequence: CSALEVYNEQFF. In DNA form, the CDR3 reads TGCAGTGCACTCGAGGTGTACAATGAGCAGTTCTTC.

The chain uses TRBV4-3 and TRBJ2-1; D is unresolved. The V end was cut by 3 bases, the J end by 6 bases, with 18 bases between. The CDR3 runs to 16 residues. The germline gives CDR1 LGHNA, CDR2 YSLEER. CDR3 bases: TGCGCCAGCAGCCAGGGCGAGCACCTACGAAGCAATGAGCAGTTCTTC. It translates to CASSQGEHLRSNEQFF.

This clonotype was seen ten or more times. The chain uses TRBV6-2 or TRBV6-3 and TRBJ2-4; no clear D. The CDR3 loop spans 12 amino acids. V was shortened by 8 bases and J by 4 bases, with 9 bases between the two germline ends. Germline-derived CDR1 and CDR2 are MNHEY and SVGEGT. The CDR3 DNA reads as TGTGCCAGCTCCTTGCCGAAAAACATTCAGTACTTC. Translation gives CASSLPKNIQYF.